This T cell receptor beta chain appears in the sequencing data of a study of blood T cell repertoires in COVID-19. Across the study: The cDNA or gDNA used as material had been derived from T cells, B-cell-depleted T cells, or PBMCs.

Study processing details: Using reference gene primer amplification, nucleated cell counts were estimated. Sequencing was performed with immunoSEQ multiplex PCR; in TCRdb, only in-frame clones are kept and a portion is missing. D and trimming were read from the DNA, whereas the V and J calls and clone size are those reported in that table. The sample carries more than 200,000 clones, 65% to 85% recorded once. Categorization into cohorts depended on clinical history that participants reported. In germline, CDR1 is SGHAT, CDR2 FQNNGV. The CDR3 length is 13 residues. The ends were cut back, 5 bases at V and 3 bases at J, with 8 bases in the middle.

This receptor was identified in a man between 25 and 39 years old with acute COVID-19. Sequenced material: PBMCs or T cells enriched from blood (not recorded which). The chain has TRBV11-2 and TRBJ2-1, with D possibly matching TRBD2 (5 bases). The CDR3, as DNA: TGTGCCAGCAGCCTAGCCCTCTACAATGAGCAGTTCTTC. Residues: CASSLALYNEQFF.